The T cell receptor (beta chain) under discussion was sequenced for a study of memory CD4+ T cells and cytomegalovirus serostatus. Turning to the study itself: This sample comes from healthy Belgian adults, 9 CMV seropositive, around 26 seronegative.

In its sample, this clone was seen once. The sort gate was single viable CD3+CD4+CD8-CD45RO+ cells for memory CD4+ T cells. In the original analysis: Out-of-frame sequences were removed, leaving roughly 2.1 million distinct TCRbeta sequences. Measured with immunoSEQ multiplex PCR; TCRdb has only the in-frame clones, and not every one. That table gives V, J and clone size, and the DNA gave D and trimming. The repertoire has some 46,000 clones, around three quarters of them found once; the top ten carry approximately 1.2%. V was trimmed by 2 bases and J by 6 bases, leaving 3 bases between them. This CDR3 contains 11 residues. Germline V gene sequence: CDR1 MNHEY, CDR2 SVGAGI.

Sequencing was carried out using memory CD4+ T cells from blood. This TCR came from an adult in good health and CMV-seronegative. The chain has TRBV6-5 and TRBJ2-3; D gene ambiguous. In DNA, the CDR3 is TGTGCCAGCAGTTACGGGGATACGCAGTATTTT. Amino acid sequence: CASSYGDTQYF.